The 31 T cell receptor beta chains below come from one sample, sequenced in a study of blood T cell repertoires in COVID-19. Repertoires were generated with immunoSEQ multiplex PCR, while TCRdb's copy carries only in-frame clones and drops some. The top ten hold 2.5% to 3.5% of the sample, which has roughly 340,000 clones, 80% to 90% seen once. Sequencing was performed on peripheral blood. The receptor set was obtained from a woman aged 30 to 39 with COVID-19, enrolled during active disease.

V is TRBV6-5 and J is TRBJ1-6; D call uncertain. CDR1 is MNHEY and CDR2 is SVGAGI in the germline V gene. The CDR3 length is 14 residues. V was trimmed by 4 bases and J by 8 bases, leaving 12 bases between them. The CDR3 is CASSFGIQHSPLHF. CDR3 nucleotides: TGTGCCAGCAGTTTCGGGATTCAGCATTCACCCCTCCACTTT.

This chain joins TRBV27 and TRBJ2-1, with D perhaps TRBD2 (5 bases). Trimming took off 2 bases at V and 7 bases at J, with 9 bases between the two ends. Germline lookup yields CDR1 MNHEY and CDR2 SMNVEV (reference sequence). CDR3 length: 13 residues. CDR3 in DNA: TGTGCCAGCAGTTTAGGACGGGGAAATGAGCAGTTCTTC. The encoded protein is CASSLGRGNEQFF.

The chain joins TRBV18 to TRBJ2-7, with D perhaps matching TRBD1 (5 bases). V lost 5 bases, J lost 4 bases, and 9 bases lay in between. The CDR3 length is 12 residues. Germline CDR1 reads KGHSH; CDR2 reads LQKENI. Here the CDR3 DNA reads TGTGCCAGCTCAACCGACAGTTACGAGCAGTACGTC. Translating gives CASSTDSYEQYV.

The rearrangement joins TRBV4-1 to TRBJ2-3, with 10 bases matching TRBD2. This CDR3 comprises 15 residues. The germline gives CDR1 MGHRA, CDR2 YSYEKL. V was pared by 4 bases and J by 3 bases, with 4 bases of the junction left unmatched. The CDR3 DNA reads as TGCGCCAGCAGCCGGAGCGGGGGGGCAACAGATACGCAGTATTTT. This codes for CASSRSGGATDTQYF.

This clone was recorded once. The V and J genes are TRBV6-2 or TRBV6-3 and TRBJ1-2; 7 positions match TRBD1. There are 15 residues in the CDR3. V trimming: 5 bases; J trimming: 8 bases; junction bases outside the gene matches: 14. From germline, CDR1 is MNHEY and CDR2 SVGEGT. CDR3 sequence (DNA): TGTGCCAGCAGTCCCACAAACAGGGGCGCAGGAGGCTACACCTTC. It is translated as CASSPTNRGAGGYTF.

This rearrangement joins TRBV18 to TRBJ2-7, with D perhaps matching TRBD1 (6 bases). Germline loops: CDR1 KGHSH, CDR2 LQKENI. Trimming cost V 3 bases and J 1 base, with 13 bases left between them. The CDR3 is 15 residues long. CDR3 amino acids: CASSPMTGPSYEQYF. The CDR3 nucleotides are TGTGCCAGCTCACCTATGACAGGCCCTTCCTACGAGCAGTACTTC.

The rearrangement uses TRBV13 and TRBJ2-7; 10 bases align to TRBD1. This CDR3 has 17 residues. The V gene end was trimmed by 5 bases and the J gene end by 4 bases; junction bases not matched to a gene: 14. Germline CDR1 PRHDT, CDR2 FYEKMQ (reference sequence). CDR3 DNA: TGTGCCAGCAGCCCCACACTGGGACAGGGGAAAACGTACGAGCAGTACTTC. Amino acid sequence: CASSPTLGQGKTYEQYF.

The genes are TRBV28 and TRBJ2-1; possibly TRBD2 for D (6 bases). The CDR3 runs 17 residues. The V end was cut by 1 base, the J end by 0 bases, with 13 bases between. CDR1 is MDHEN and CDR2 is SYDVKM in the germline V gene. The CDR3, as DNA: TGTGCCAGCAGTTTATCCAGCGGGCACCCCTCCTACAATGAGCAGTTCTTC. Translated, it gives CASSLSSGHPSYNEQFF.

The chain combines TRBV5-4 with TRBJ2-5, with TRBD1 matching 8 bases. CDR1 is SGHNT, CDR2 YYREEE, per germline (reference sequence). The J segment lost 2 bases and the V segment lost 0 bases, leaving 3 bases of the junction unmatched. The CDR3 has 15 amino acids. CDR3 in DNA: TGTGCCAGCAGCTTGGGACAGGGGAATCAAGAGACCCAGTACTTC. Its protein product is CASSLGQGNQETQYF.

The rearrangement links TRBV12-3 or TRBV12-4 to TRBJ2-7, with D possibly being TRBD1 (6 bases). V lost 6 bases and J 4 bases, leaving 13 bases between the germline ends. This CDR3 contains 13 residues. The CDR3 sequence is CASSPGQIYEQYF. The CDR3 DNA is TGTGCCAGCAGCCCAGGACAGATTTACGAGCAGTACTTC.

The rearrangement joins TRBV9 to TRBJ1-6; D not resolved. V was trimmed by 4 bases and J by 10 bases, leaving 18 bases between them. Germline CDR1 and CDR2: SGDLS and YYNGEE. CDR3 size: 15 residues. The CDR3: CASSQRREWGSPLHF. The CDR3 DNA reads TGTGCCAGCAGCCAGAGGAGGGAGTGGGGATCACCCCTCCACTTT.

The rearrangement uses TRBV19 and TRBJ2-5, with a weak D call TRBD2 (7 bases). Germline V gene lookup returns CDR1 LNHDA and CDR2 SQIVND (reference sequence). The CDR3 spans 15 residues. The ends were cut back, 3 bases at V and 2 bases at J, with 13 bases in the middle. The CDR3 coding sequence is TGTGCCAGTAGTATCTCGGGGGGCGCGCAAGAGACCCAGTACTTC. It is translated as CASSISGGAQETQYF. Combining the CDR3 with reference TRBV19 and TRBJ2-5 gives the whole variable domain DGGITQSPKYLFRKEGQNVTLSCEQNLNHDAMYWYRQDPGQGLRLIYYSQIVNDFQKGDIAEGYSVSREKKESFPLTVTSAQKNPTAFYLCASSISGGAQETQYFGPGTRLLVL.

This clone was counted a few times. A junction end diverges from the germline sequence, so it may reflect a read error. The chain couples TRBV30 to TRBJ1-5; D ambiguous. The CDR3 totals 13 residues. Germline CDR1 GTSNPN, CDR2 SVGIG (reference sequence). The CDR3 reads CAWSVGSDQPQHF. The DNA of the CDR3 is TGTGCCTGGAGTGTAGGTAGCGATCAGCCCCAGCATTTT.

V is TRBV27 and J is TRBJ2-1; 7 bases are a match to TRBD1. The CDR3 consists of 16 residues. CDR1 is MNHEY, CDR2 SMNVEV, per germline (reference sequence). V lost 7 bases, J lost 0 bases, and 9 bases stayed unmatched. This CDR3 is CASTLQGDSSYNEQFF. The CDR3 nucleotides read TGTGCCAGCACCCTGCAGGGGGACAGCTCCTACAATGAGCAGTTCTTC.

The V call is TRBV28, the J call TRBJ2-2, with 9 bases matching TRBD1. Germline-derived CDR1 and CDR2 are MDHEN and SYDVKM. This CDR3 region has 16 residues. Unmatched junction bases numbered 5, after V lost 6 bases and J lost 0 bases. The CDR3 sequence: CASRQDRGSNTGELFF. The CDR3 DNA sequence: TGTGCCAGCAGGCAAGACAGGGGGTCGAACACCGGGGAGCTGTTTTTT.

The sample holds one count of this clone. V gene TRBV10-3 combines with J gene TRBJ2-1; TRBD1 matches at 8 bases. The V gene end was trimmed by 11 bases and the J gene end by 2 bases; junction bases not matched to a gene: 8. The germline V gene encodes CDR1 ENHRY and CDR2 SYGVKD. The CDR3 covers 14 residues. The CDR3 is CAFSGGGPYNEQFF. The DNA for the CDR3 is TGTGCCTTCTCAGGGGGCGGGCCCTACAATGAGCAGTTCTTC.

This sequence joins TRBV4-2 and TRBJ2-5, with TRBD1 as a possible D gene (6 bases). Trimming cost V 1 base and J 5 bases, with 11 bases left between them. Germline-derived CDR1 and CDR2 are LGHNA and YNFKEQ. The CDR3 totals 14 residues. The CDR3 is CASSQGTRGETQYF. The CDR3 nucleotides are TGTGCCAGCAGCCAAGGAACCAGGGGCGAGACCCAGTACTTC.

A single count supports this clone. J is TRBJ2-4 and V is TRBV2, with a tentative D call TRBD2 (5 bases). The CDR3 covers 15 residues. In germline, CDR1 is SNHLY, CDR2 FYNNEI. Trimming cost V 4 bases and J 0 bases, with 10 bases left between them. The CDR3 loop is CASSGPGIAKNIQYF. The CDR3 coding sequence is TGTGCCAGCAGTGGTCCGGGGATAGCCAAAAACATTCAGTACTTC.

The CDR3 region is CASWDRGHIQYF. The CDR3 coding sequence is TGTGCCAGCTGGGACAGGGGACACATTCAGTACTTC. The gene calls are TRBV27 and TRBJ2-4; the match to TRBD1 covers 10 bases. This CDR3 has 12 residues. The junction had 3 bases not matched to a gene; V was cut back by 8 bases and J by 8 bases. CDR1 MNHEY and CDR2 SMNVEV come from the germline V gene (reference sequence).

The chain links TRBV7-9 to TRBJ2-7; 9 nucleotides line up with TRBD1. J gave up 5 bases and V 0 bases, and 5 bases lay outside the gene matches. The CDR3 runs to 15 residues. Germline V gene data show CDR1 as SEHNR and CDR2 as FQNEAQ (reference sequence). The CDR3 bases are TGTGCCAGCAGCTTAGCGGGACAGGGATACCACGAGCAGTACGTC. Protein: CASSLAGQGYHEQYV.

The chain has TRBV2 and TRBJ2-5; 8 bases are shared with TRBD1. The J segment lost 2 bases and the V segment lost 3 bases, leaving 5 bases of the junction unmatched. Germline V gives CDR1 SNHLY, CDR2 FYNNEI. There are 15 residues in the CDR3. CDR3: CASSEGGQGQETQYF. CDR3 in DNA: TGTGCCAGCAGTGAGGGCGGACAGGGACAAGAGACCCAGTACTTC. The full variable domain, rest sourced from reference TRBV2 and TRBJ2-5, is EPEVTQTPSHQVTQMGQEVILRCVPISNHLYFYWYRQILGQKVEFLVSFYNNEISEKSEIFDDQFSVERPDGSNFTLKIRSTKLEDSAMYFCASSEGGQGQETQYFGPGTRLLVL.

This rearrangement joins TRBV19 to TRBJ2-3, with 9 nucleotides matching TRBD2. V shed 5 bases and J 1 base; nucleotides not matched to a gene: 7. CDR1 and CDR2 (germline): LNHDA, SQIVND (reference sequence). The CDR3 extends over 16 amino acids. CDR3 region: CASSPLAGLGTDTQYF. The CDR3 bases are TGTGCCAGTAGTCCACTAGCGGGTCTAGGCACAGATACGCAGTATTTT.

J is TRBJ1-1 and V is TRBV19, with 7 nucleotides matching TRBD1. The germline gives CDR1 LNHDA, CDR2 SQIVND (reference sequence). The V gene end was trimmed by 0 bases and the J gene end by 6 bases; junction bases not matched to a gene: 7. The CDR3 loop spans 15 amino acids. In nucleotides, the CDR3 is TGTGCCAGTAGTATAGAGGCCGACAGGGTCTCTGAAGCTTTCTTT. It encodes CASSIEADRVSEAFF.

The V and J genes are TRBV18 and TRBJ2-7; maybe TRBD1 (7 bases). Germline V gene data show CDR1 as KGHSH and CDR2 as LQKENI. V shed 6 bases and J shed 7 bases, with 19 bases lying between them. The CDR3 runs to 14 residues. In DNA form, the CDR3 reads TGTGCCAGCTCCCAGGGGGACTCCCCTAGAGAGCAGTACTTC. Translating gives CASSQGDSPREQYF.

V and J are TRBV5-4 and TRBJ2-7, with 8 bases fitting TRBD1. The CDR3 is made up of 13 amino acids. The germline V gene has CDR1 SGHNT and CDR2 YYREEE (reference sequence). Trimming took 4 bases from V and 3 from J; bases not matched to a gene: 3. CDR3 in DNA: TGTGCCAGCAGCATGGACAGGGTCTACGAGCAGTACTTC. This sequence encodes CASSMDRVYEQYF.

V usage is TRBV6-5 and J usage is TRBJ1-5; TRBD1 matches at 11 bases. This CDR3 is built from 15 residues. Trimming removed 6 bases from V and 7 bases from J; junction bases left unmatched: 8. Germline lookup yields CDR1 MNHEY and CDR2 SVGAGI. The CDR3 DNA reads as TGTGCCAGCAGGGGGACAGGGGGTTTCGGACAGCCCCAGCATTTT. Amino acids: CASRGTGGFGQPQHF.

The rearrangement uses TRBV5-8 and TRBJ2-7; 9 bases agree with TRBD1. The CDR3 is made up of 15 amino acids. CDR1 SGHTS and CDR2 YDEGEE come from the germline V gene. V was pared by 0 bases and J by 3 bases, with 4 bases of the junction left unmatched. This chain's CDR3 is CASSLVGQGNYEQYV. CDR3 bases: TGTGCCAGCAGCTTGGTAGGACAGGGGAACTACGAGCAGTACGTC.

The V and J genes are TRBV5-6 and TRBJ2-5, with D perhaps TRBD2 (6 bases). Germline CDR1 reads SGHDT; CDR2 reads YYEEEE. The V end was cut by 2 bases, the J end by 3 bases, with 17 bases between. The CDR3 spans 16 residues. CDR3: CASSLSTRDFKETQYF. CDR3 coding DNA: TGTGCCAGCAGCTTATCTACTCGGGACTTCAAAGAGACCCAGTACTTC.

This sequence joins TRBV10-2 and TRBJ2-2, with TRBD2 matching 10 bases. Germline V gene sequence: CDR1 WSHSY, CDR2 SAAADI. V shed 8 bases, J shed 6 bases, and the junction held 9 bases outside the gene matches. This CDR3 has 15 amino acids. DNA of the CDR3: TGCGCCAGCGCGATCGCTAGCGGGGGTGCCGGGGAGCTGTTTTTT. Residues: CASAIASGGAGELFF.

As DNA, the CDR3 is TGTGCCAGCAGCTTATATGGCAGGAACAATGAAAAACTGTTTTTT. Encoded protein: CASSLYGRNNEKLFF. The rearrangement joins TRBV11-3 to TRBJ1-4; no clear D. The V and J ends lost 2 bases and 5 bases respectively, with 12 bases between them. Germline V lookup: CDR1 SGHNT, CDR2 YENEEA. The CDR3 spans 15 residues.

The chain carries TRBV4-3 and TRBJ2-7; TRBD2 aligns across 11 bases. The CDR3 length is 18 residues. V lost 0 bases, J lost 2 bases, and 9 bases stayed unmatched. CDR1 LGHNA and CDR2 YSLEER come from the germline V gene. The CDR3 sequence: CASSQDFALAGDPYEQYV. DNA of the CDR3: TGCGCCAGCAGCCAAGATTTTGCACTAGCGGGAGATCCCTACGAGCAGTACGTC.